Listed below are T cell receptor beta chains from one sample, sequenced in a study of blood T cell repertoires in COVID-19. The assay was immunoSEQ multiplex PCR, and TCRdb's table has in-frame clones only and misses some. The table includes tens of thousands of clones, around 74% detected once. The material sequenced was peripheral blood. These receptors came from a man between 65 and 85 years old with COVID-19, enrolled during active disease. CDR3s include the opening cysteine and the closing phenylalanine or tryptophan. D genes are given only for firm matches. Clone size is not always given. Where it is, it says once, few, many or a class for expanded clones.

>TRBV10-3|NA|NA|TRBJ2-3
TGTGCCATCAGTGCCCCCTTGGCCCCGGATACGCAGTATTTT
CAISAPLAPDTQYF
>TRBV4-2|NA|TRBD2|TRBJ2-7
TGTGCCAGCAGCCAGGCCGGGACTAACTCCTACGAGCAGTACTTC
CASSQAGTNSYEQYF
>TRBV24-1|NA|NA|TRBJ1-4
TGTGCCACCAGTGATCACGCCAGGGCGCACCACCCACTTAATGAAAAACTGTTTTTT
CATSDHARAHHPLNEKLFF
>TRBV7-8|NA|NA|TRBJ1-2
TGTGCCAGCAGCCCTACTGGGGGGTTTGGCTACACCTTC
CASSPTGGFGYTF
>TRBV5-4|NA|NA|TRBJ1-1
TGTGCCAGCAGCTTGGGAGGCGGGGGGAAAGGAGCTTTCTTT
CASSLGGGGKGAFF
>TRBV4-1|NA|NA|TRBJ1-4
TGCGCCAGCAGCCAAGACAGGGGCCGGGGTACTAATGAAAAACTGTTTTTT
CASSQDRGRGTNEKLFF
>TRBV7-9|NA|NA|TRBJ1-5
TGTGCCAGCAGCTCTGCAGACAGACCAAATCAGCCCCAGCATTTT
CASSSADRPNQPQHF
>TRBV7-9|NA|TRBD2|TRBJ2-7
TGTGCCAGCAGCTCGGGCGCTAGCGGGAGGGCCCCCTACGAGCAGTACTTC
CASSSGASGRAPYEQYF
>TRBV24-1|NA|TRBD2|TRBJ2-5
TGTGCCACCAGTGATTTGCCTGTAGCGGGACGGGAGACCCAGTACTTC
CATSDLPVAGRETQYF
>TRBV18|NA|TRBD1|TRBJ1-1
TGTGCCAGCTCGGGACAGGGGCAGACTGAAGCTTTCTTT
CASSGQGQTEAFF
>TRBV4-3|NA|NA|TRBJ2-3
TGCGCCAGCAGCCAAGGTGGAGGGACAGATACGCAGTATTTT
CASSQGGGTDTQYF
>TRBV6-2/TRBV6-3|NA|NA|TRBJ1-2
TGTGCCAGCAGTCTCGAGGCATTAAATGGCTACACCTTC
CASSLEALNGYTF
>TRBV4-1|NA|TRBD2|TRBJ2-7
TGCGCCAGCAGCCAAGTTCTTAGCGGGAGGTCTTCCTACGAGCAGTACTTC
CASSQVLSGRSSYEQYF
>TRBV6-2/TRBV6-3|NA|NA|TRBJ1-5
TGTGCCAGCAGTTACCAGACAGTCAATCAGCCCCAGCATTTT
CASSYQTVNQPQHF
>TRBV7-2|NA|NA|TRBJ2-5
TGTGCCAGCACCCCGGGACTGACGTTACAAGAGACCCAGTACTTC
CASTPGLTLQETQYF
>TRBV27|NA|TRBD1|TRBJ2-7
TGTGCCAGCAGTCCCGGGACAGGGCCCTACGAGCAGTACTTC
CASSPGTGPYEQYF
>TRBV6-5|once|NA|TRBJ2-5
TGTGCCAGCAGTTACTCGCCTAGCCAAGAGACCCAGTACTTC
CASSYSPSQETQYF
>TRBV28|NA|TRBD1|TRBJ2-2
TGTGCCAGCAGTTCACCCCTGGGGAAGGGATCAGGGGGCACCGGGGAGCTGTTTTTT
CASSSPLGKGSGGTGELFF
>TRBV28|NA|TRBD1|TRBJ1-2
TGTGCCACCGTCTCCGGGACAGTAGGCTACACCTTC
CATVSGTVGYTF
>TRBV7-2|few|NA|TRBJ1-2
TGTGCCAGCAGCTTAGGCGCAGGGGTAGAGGGCTACACCTTC
CASSLGAGVEGYTF
>TRBV7-8|NA|NA|TRBJ2-7
TGTGCCAGCAGCGCAGGGGTAATAGGATCCTACGAGCAGTACTTC
CASSAGVIGSYEQYF
>TRBV9|NA|NA|TRBJ1-1
TGTGCCAGCAGCGTCGGCCCTGCGGGCACTGAAGCTTTCTTT
CASSVGPAGTEAFF
>TRBV5-6|few|NA|TRBJ1-1
TGTGCCAGCAGCTGGGGCCTAACAGGCAACACTGAAGCTTTCTTT
CASSWGLTGNTEAFF
>TRBV27|NA|TRBD1|TRBJ2-1
TGTGCCAGCAGTTTATTACCAGGGGGCTACAATGAGCAGTTCTTC
CASSLLPGGYNEQFF
>TRBV5-5|NA|NA|TRBJ2-3
TGTGCCAGCAGCTTGGGGGTACTAGTGAGCACAGATACGCAGTATTTT
CASSLGVLVSTDTQYF
>TRBV19|few|TRBD1|TRBJ1-1
TGTGCCAGTAGTTTCGGGACAGGGAACACTGAAGCTTTCTTT
CASSFGTGNTEAFF
>TRBV7-3|NA|TRBD2|TRBJ2-1
TGTGCCAGCAGCTTAGCTAGCGGGAGTTTCAATGAGCAGTTCTTC
CASSLASGSFNEQFF
>TRBV5-1|few|TRBD2|TRBJ2-3
TGCGCCAGCAGCTTGGGACTAGCGGGCGGGATTGATACGCAGTATTTT
CASSLGLAGGIDTQYF
>TRBV9|NA|TRBD1|TRBJ2-2
TGTGCCAGCAGCGCGGGACAGGGGCTCTACCCGACGAACACCGGGGAGCTGTTTTTT
CASSAGQGLYPTNTGELFF